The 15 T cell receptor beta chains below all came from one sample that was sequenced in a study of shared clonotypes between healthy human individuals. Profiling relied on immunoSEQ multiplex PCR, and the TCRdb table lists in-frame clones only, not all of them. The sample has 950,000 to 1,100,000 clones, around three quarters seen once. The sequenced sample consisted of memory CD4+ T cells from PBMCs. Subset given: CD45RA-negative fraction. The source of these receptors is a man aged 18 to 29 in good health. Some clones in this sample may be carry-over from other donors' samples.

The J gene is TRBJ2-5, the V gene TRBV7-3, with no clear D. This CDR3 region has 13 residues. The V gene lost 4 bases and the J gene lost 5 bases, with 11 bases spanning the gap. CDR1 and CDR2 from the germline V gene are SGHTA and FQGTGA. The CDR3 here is CASSYSRLETQYF. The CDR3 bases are TGTGCCAGCAGCTATAGCCGCCTGGAGACCCAGTACTTC.

The CDR3 is CASSTRSRVGYEGNEQFF. DNA for the CDR3: TGTGCCAGCAGCACACGTTCTAGGGTCGGCTACGAGGGCAATGAGCAGTTCTTC. The chain couples TRBV11-2 to TRBJ2-1, with D possibly TRBD2 on 5 matching bases. CDR1 SGHAT and CDR2 FQNNGV come from the germline V gene. The CDR3 contains 18 residues. Trimming cost V 5 bases and J 6 bases, with 26 bases left between them.

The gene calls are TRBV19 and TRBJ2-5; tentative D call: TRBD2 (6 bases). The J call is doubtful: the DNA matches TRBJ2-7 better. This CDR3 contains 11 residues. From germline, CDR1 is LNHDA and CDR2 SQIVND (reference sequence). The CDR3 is CASHGGYEQYF. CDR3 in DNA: TGTGCCAGTCACGGGGGTTACGAGCAGTACTTC.

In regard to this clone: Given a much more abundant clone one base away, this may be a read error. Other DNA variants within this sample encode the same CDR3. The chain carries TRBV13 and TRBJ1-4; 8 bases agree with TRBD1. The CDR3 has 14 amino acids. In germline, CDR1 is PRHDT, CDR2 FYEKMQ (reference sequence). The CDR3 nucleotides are TGTGCCAGCAGCCCAGGGGGCAGGGGTGAAAAACTGTTTTTC. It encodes CASSPGGRGEKLFF.

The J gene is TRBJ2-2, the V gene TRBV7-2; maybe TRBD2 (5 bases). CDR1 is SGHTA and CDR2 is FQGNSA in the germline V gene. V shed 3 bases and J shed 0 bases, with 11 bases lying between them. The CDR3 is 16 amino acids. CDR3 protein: CASSFDPLANTGELFF. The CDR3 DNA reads TGTGCCAGCAGCTTCGATCCACTAGCGAACACCGGGGAGCTGTTTTTT.

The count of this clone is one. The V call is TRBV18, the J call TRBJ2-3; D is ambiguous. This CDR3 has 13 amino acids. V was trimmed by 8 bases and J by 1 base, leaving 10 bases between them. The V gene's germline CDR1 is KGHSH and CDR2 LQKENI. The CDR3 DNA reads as TGTGCCAGCCTCTCCGAGGGCACAGATACGCAGTATTTT. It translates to CASLSEGTDTQYF. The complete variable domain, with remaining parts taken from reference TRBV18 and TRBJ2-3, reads NAGVMQNPRHLVRRRGQEARLRCSPMKGHSHVYWYRQLPEEGLKFMVYLQKENIIDESGMPKERFSAEFPKEGPSILRIQQVVRGDSAAYFCASLSEGTDTQYFGPGTRLTVL.

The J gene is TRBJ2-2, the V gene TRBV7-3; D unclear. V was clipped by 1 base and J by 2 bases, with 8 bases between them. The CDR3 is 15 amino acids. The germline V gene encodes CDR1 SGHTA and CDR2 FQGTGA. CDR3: CASSLSSSNTGELFF. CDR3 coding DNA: TGTGCCAGCAGCTTAAGTTCATCTAACACCGGGGAGCTGTTTTTT.

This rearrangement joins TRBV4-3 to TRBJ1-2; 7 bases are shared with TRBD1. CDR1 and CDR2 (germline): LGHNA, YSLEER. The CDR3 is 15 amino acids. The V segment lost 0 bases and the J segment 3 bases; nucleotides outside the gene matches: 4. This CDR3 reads CASSQEGTADYGYTF. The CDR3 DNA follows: TGCGCCAGCAGCCAAGAGGGGACAGCTGACTATGGCTACACCTTC.

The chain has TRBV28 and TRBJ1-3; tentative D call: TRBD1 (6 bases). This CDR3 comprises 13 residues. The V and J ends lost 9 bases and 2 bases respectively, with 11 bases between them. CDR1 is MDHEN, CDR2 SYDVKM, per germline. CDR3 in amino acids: CASWGGPGNTIYF. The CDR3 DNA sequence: TGTGCCAGTTGGGGGGGCCCTGGAAACACCATATATTTT.

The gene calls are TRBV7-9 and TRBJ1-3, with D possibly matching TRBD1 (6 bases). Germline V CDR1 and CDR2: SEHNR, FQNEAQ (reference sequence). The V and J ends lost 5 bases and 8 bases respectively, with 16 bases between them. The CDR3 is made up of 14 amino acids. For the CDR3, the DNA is TGTGCCAGCAGCCCACAGGGAATAGGAGACACCATATATTTT. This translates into CASSPQGIGDTIYF.

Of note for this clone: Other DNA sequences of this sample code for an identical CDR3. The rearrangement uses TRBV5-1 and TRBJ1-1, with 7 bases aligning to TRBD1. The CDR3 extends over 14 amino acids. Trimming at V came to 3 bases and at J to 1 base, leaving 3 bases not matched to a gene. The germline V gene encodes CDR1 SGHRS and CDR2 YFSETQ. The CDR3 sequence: CASSSQGGNTEAFF. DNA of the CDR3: TGCGCCAGCAGCTCGCAGGGGGGGAACACTGAAGCTTTCTTT. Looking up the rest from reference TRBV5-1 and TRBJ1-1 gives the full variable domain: KAGVTQTPRYLIKTRGQQVTLSCSPISGHRSVSWYQQTPGQGLQFLFEYFSETQRNKGNFPGRFSGRQFSNSRSEMNVSTLELGDSALYLCASSSQGGNTEAFFGQGTRLTVV.

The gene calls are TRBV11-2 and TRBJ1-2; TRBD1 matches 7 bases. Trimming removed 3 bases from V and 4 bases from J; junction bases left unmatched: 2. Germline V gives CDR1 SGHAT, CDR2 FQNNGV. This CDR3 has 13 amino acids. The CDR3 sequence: CASSFRDSYGYTF. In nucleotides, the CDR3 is TGTGCCAGCAGCTTTAGGGACAGCTATGGCTACACCTTC.

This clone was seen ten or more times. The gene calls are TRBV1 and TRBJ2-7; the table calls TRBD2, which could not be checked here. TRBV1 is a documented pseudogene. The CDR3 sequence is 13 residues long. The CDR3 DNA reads TGCACCAGCGGTACGGGATCACTTTTCGAGCAGTACTTC. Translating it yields CTSGTGSLFEQYF.

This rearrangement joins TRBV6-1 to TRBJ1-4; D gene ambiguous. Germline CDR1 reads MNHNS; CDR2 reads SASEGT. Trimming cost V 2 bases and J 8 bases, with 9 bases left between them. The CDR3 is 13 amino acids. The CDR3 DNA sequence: TGTGCCAGCAGTGAATCCGGCGGGGAAAAACTGTTTTTT. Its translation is CASSESGGEKLFF.

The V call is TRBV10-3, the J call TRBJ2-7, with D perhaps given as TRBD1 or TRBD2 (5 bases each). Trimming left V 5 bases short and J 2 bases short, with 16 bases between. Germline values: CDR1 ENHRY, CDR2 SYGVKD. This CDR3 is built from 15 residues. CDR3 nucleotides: TGTGCCATCAGTCCCACCCGGGACCAGACCTACGAGCAGTACTTC. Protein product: CAISPTRDQTYEQYF.